The clone carrying this T cell receptor beta chain was counted at least ten times. What it binds is not known. The TCR beta library used iRepertoire HTBI primers with Arm-PCR amplification of CDR3. TCRdb itself ran the multiplex PCR reads through MiXCR, one entry per CDR3 protein. The sample has 450,000 to 650,000 distinct CDR3 sequences, around 15% seen once. Sample time point: newly diagnosed GD, antithyroid drugs for less than 3 months. RNA from PBMCs was the source of the TCR library. This record belongs to a study of regulatory T cells in long-lasting Graves disease. Study-wide results and caveats: Relative to new patients (under 1,000), persistent patients exhibited greater sharing of public clonotypes (approximately 2,700).

This same sample was also part of a study on T cells in Graves' hyperthyroidism and ophthalmopathy. Turning to that study: It was a median 6.5 months before onset that the model predicted ophthalmopathy.

This receptor was identified in a middle-aged woman with Graves disease. The sequenced sample was peripheral blood mononuclear cells (PBMCs), obtained at new diagnosis, from a patient treated with antithyroid drugs.

The CDR3 here is CASRRQGAHGYTF. CDR3 in DNA: TGTGCCAGCAGACGACAGGGGGCTCATGGCTACACCTTC. The chain carries TRBV6-1 and TRBJ1-2; TRBD1 matches 10 bases. The V and J ends lost 6 bases and 6 bases, in that order; junction bases with no gene match: 4. The CDR3 is 13 amino acids. Germline CDR1 is MNHNS and CDR2 is SASEGT.